The entry below describes one T cell receptor (beta chain). Its antigen is still unknown. The data belong to a study of OX40 agonist ivuxolimab in advanced cancers. Study-level background: The study reported partial responses in three patients: one hepatocellular carcinoma, two cutaneous melanoma.

Regarding the study as a whole: At 0.1 to 3.0 mg/kg and by week 6, clonal expansion occurred in CD4+ and CD8+ blood T cells.

This table comes from immunoSEQ multiplex PCR, and its TCRdb copy is limited to in-frame clones, with some not included. Counted here are approximately 63,000 clones, 80% to 90% occurring once; the ten biggest clones make up approximately 1.1%. This CDR3 has 13 residues. Germline assignment: CDR1 SGHAT and CDR2 FQNNGV. V lost 5 bases, J lost 6 bases, and 3 bases stayed unmatched. The rearrangement links TRBV11-2 to TRBJ1-2, with 10 bases that match TRBD1. This receptor was identified in an adult with an advanced solid tumor such as melanoma, head and neck, liver or kidney cancer. The sequencing used CD4+ or CD8+ T cells sorted from blood, collected in a trial of the OX40 agonist ivuxolimab. Here the CDR3 reads CASSPTGGDGYTF. CDR3 bases: TGTGCCAGCAGCCCGACAGGGGGCGATGGCTACACCTTC.